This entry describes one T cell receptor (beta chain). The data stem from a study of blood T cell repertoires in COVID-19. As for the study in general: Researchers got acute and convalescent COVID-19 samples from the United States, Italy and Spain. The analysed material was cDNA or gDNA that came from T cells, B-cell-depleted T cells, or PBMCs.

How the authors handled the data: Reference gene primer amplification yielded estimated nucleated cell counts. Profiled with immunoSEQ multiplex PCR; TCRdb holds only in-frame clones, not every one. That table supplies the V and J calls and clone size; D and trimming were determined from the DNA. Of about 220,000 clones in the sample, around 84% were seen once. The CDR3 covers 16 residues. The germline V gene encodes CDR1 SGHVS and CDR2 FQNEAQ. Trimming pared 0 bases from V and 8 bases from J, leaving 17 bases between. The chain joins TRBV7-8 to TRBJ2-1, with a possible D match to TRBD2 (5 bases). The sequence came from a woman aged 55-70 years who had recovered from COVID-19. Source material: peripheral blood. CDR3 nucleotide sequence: TGTGCCAGCAGCTTAGCGTTGTTAAGTAAGGGAGATGAGCAGTTCTTC. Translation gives CASSLALLSKGDEQFF.